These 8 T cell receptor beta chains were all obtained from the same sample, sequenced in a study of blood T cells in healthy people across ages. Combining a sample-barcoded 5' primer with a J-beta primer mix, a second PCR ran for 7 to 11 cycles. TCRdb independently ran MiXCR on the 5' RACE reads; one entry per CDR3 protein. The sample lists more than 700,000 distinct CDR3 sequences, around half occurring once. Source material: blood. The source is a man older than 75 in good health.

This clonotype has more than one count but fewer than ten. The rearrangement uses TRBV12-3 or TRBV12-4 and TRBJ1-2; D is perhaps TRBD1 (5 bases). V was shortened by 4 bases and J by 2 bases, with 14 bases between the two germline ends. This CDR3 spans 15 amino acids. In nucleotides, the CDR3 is TGTGCCAGCAGTTATCTGCTTGAGGGGAACTATGGCTACACCTTC. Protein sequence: CASSYLLEGNYGYTF.

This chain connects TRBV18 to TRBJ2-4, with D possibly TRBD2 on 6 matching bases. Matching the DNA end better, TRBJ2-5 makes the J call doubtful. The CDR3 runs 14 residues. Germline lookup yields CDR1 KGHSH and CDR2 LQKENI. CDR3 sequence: CASSPQTGEETQYF. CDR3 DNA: TGTGCCAGCTCACCACAAACGGGGGAAGAGACCCAGTACTTC.

The CDR3 nucleotides are TGTGCCAGCAGCGTAGGCGGGAGGGCCTTAAGAGAGACCCAGTACTTC. It encodes CASSVGGRALRETQYF. The rearrangement joins TRBV7-9 to TRBJ2-7, with 9 bases matching TRBD2. The DNA end lines up better with TRBJ2-5; the J call may be wrong. The CDR3 is 16 residues long. CDR1 SEHNR and CDR2 FQNEAQ come from the germline V gene (reference sequence).

The CDR3 reads CASSQDGLAGTYF. CDR3 bases: TGTGCCAGCAGCCAAGATGGACTAGCGGGAACGTACTTC. The chain couples TRBV14 to TRBJ2-5, with 12 bases lining up with TRBD2. The ends lost 0 bases at V and 13 bases at J; junction bases unmatched: 3. CDR1 is SGHDN and CDR2 is FVKESK in the germline V gene. The CDR3 spans 13 residues.

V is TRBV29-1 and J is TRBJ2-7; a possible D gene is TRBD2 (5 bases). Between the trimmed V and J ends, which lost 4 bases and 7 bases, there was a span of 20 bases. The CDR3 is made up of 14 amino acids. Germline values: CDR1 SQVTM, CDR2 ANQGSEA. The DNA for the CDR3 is TGCAGCGTTGTACCTAGCTGGGGTCACAATGAGCAGTACTTC. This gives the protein CSVVPSWGHNEQYF.

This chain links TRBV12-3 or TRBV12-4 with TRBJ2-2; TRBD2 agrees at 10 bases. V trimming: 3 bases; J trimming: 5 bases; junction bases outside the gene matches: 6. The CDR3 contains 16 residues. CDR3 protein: CASSFSPSGRTGELFF. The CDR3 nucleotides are TGTGCCAGCAGTTTCTCCCCTAGCGGGAGAACCGGGGAGCTGTTTTTT.

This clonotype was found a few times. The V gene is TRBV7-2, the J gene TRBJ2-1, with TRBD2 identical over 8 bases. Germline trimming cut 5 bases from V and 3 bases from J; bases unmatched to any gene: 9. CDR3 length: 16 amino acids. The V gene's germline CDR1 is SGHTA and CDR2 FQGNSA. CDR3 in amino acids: CASSITGTRYYNEQFF. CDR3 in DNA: TGTGCCAGCAGCATCACCGGGACTAGGTACTACAATGAGCAGTTCTTC.

Here the CDR3 reads CASSRGPNNYYEQYF. The CDR3 DNA reads TGTGCCAGCAGCCGCGGACCGAATAACTACTACGAGCAGTACTTC. The genes are TRBV7-3 and TRBJ2-7; D gene ambiguous. Germline V gene lookup returns CDR1 SGHTA and CDR2 FQGTGA. CDR3 length equals 15 residues. V lost 5 bases and J lost 3, with 17 bases in between.